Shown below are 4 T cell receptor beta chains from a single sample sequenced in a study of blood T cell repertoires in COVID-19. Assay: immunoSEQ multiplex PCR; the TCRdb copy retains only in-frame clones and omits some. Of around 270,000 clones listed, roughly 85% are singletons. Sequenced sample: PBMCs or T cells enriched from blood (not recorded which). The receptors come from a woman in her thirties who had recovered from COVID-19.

The DNA of the CDR3 is TGTGCCAGCAGGGAGACAGGGCCCGCTGAAGCTTTCTTT. Its translation is CASRETGPAEAFF. The rearrangement uses TRBV2 and TRBJ1-1; TRBD1 aligns across 7 bases. The J segment lost 6 bases and the V segment lost 6 bases, leaving 7 bases of the junction unmatched. The germline V gene encodes CDR1 SNHLY and CDR2 FYNNEI. This CDR3 contains 13 residues.

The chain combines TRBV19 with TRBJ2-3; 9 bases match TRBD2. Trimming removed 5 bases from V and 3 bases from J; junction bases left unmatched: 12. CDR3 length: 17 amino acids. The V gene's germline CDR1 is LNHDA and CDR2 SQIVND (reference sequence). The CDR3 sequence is CASSRLVAGEWTDTQYF. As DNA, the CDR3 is TGTGCCAGTAGTCGTCTGGTAGCGGGGGAATGGACAGATACGCAGTATTTT.

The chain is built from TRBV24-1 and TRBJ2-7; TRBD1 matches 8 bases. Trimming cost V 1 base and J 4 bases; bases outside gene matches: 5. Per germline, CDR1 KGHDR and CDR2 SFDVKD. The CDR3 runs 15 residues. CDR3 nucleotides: TGTGCCACCAGTGATTTTCGGACAGGGACTTACGAGCAGTACTTC. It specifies CATSDFRTGTYEQYF.

CDR3 DNA sequence: TGTGCCAGCTCACCACGTAAGGGGGCCGAAGTGGAGGGCTATGGCTACACCTTC. Translated, it gives CASSPRKGAEVEGYGYTF. The chain joins TRBV18 to TRBJ1-2; 7 nucleotides align to TRBD1. Germline V gene sequence: CDR1 KGHSH, CDR2 LQKENI. The V gene end was trimmed by 1 base and the J gene end by 4 bases; junction bases not matched to a gene: 15. The CDR3 loop spans 18 amino acids.